A selection of T cell receptor beta chains follows, all from one sample in a study of tumor-infiltrating lymphocytes in localized non-small cell lung cancer. Sequencing was performed with immunoSEQ multiplex PCR; in TCRdb, only in-frame clones are kept and a portion is missing. The sample lists approximately 11,000 clones, about three fifths occurring once. Sequences were obtained from lung tumor tissue. Receptors originate from a human donor with non-small cell lung cancer. Both conserved end residues are part of each CDR3. The D gene is left open where the match is weak. The size of a clone is reported for some rows only, either as once, few or many, or as a class for expanded clones.

size	length	J	D	V	CDR3	DNA
few	15	TRBJ1-6	TRBD1	TRBV7-9	CASSGGQGVDSPLHF	TGTGCCAGCAGCGGGGGACAGGGAGTTGATTCACCCCTCCACTTT
.	15	TRBJ1-3	.	TRBV5-5	CASSLVSRSGNTIYF	TGTGCCAGCAGCTTGGTCTCCCGCTCTGGAAACACCATATATTTT
.	18	TRBJ1-4	.	TRBV4-3	CASSQESGPLATNEKLFF	TGCGCCAGCAGCCAAGAGTCGGGGCCCCTTGCAACTAATGAAAAACTGTTTTTT
.	16	TRBJ2-3	TRBD2	TRBV5-1	CASSLVAGVNTDTQYF	TGCGCCAGCAGCTTGGTAGCGGGAGTTAATACAGATACGCAGTATTTT
few	14	TRBJ1-3	.	TRBV18	CASSPRQSGNTIYF	TGTGCCAGCTCACCTCGACAGTCTGGAAACACCATATATTTT
.	13	TRBJ1-3	TRBD1	TRBV30	CAWRGQAGNTIYF	TGTGCCTGGAGAGGACAGGCTGGGAACACCATATATTTT
.	14	TRBJ1-2	TRBD1	TRBV9	CASSVGQGNYGYTF	TGTGCCAGCAGCGTAGGACAGGGTAACTATGGCTACACCTTC
.	12	TRBJ1-1	.	TRBV18	CASSPGPTEAFF	TGTGCCAGCTCACCCGGGCCGACTGAAGCTTTCTTT
.	17	TRBJ1-1	.	TRBV10-1	CASSESGLPGGRTEAFF	TGCGCCAGCAGTGAGTCGGGATTACCGGGGGGTCGCACTGAAGCTTTCTTT
.	15	TRBJ1-5	.	TRBV4-1	CASSQGSGARQPQHF	TGCGCCAGCAGCCAAGGGTCAGGGGCCCGCCAGCCCCAGCATTTT
.	15	TRBJ2-7	.	TRBV6-1	CASSGREHIRYEQYF	TGTGCCAGCAGTGGACGGGAGCACATACGCTACGAGCAGTACTTC
.	15	TRBJ2-2	.	TRBV6-5	CASSYGGSNTGELFF	TGTGCCAGCAGTTACGGCGGGTCGAACACCGGGGAGCTGTTTTTT
once	11	TRBJ1-1	.	TRBV20-1	CSAKRGTQAFF	TGCAGTGCAAAAAGAGGAACCCAAGCTTTCTTT
once	17	TRBJ1-5	.	TRBV2	CASSDPIGWGRNQPQHF	TGTGCCAGCAGTGACCCTATTGGCTGGGGGCGAAATCAGCCCCAGCATTTT
.	16	TRBJ2-5	.	TRBV5-6	CASSFRLVVGEETQYF	TGTGCCAGCAGCTTCCGGTTGGTAGTCGGGGAGGAGACCCAGTACTTC
.	12	TRBJ1-5	.	TRBV12-5	CASGSDVQPQHF	TGTGCTAGTGGTTCGGATGTGCAGCCCCAGCATTTT
.	13	TRBJ1-2	TRBD1	TRBV29-1	CSVLGQGARGYTF	TGCAGCGTTCTGGGACAGGGGGCGCGTGGCTACACCTTC
.	14	TRBJ1-6	TRBD1	TRBV7-2	CASRPGTGNSPLHF	TGTGCCAGCAGGCCCGGGACAGGGAACTCACCCCTCCACTTT
.	14	TRBJ1-5	TRBD1	TRBV30	CAWSATGGLQPQHF	TGTGCCTGGAGTGCCACAGGGGGCCTCCAGCCCCAGCATTTT
medium-sized	14	TRBJ2-7	.	TRBV6-6	CASSYSAAYYEQYF	TGTGCCAGCAGTTACTCAGCGGCTTACTACGAGCAGTACTTC
.	16	TRBJ2-1	TRBD2	TRBV27	CASSSRASGIYNEQFF	TGTGCCAGCAGTTCCCGGGCTAGCGGGATTTACAATGAGCAGTTCTTC
medium-sized	18	TRBJ1-1	.	TRBV28	CASSLSVGIGNMNTEAFF	TGTGCCAGCAGTTTATCGGTGGGTATAGGGAACATGAACACTGAAGCTTTCTTT
once	14	TRBJ1-1	TRBD1	TRBV2	CASRLGQGYTEAFF	TGTGCCAGCAGACTGGGACAGGGATACACTGAAGCTTTCTTT
.	14	TRBJ2-5	TRBD1	TRBV6-5	CASSPSGGQETQYF	TGTGCCAGCAGTCCGTCAGGGGGCCAAGAGACCCAGTACTTC
few	14	TRBJ2-1	.	TRBV5-1	CASSLAGTKNEQFF	TGCGCCAGCAGCTTAGCCGGGACAAAGAATGAGCAGTTCTTC
.	16	TRBJ2-7	.	TRBV11-2	CASSLVRSIVAYEQYF	TGTGCCAGCAGCTTAGTCCGTTCGATTGTAGCCTACGAGCAGTACTTC
.	15	TRBJ2-1	.	TRBV7-9	CASSLDKSSYNEQFF	TGTGCCAGCAGCTTGGACAAGAGCTCCTACAATGAGCAGTTCTTC
.	15	TRBJ2-7	.	TRBV5-4	CASSLSSGFSGEQYF	TGTGCCAGCAGCTTGAGCAGCGGATTTTCTGGTGAGCAGTACTTC
.	15	TRBJ2-1	.	TRBV7-9	CASSAGLWGNNEQFF	TGTGCCAGCAGCGCGGGACTCTGGGGCAACAATGAGCAGTTCTTC
.	14	TRBJ2-1	TRBD1	TRBV11-2	CASSFVGQHNEQFF	TGTGCCAGCAGCTTCGTGGGACAGCACAATGAGCAGTTCTTC
.	15	TRBJ2-1	.	TRBV5-1	CASSLFTVEHNEQFF	TGCGCCAGCAGCTTGTTCACAGTGGAGCACAATGAGCAGTTCTTC
.	14	TRBJ2-1	.	TRBV5-1	CASSWMEARNEQFF	TGCGCCAGCAGCTGGATGGAAGCGAGGAATGAGCAGTTCTTC
.	17	TRBJ2-2	TRBD2	TRBV7-2	CASSPWRGGPVNGELFF	TGTGCCAGCAGCCCCTGGCGGGGAGGGCCAGTGAACGGGGAGCTGTTTTTT
few	15	TRBJ1-1	TRBD1	TRBV12-5	CASGWTGQGRTEAFF	TGTGCTAGTGGTTGGACGGGACAGGGAAGAACTGAAGCTTTCTTT
.	12	TRBJ1-5	.	TRBV7-2	CASSLARGPQHF	TGTGCCAGCAGCTTAGCGCGGGGTCCCCAGCATTTT
once	17	TRBJ2-5	.	TRBV7-9	CASSPQGGYQSGETQYF	TGTGCCAGCAGCCCCCAGGGGGGATACCAAAGCGGAGAGACCCAGTACTTC
.	16	TRBJ1-2	.	TRBV7-9	CASSSPSRDLGDGYTF	TGTGCCAGCAGCTCTCCATCCCGGGACTTAGGGGATGGCTACACCTTC
.	14	TRBJ2-7	.	TRBV5-4	CASSLAGVVHEQYF	TGTGCCAGCAGCTTGGCGGGAGTGGTGCACGAGCAGTACTTC
.	14	TRBJ2-5	.	TRBV18	CASSPSQFGETQYF	TGTGCCAGCTCACCATCCCAATTCGGGGAGACCCAGTACTTC
medium-sized	14	TRBJ1-2	.	TRBV6-5	CASSSSEGVYGYTF	TGTGCCAGCAGCTCCTCCGAAGGAGTGTATGGCTACACCTTC
.	16	TRBJ2-1	TRBD2	TRBV5-1	CASSPGLAGGVNEQFF	TGCGCCAGCAGCCCGGGACTAGCGGGAGGGGTCAATGAGCAGTTCTTC
.	13	TRBJ1-2	TRBD1	TRBV6-6	CASRTDRGLGYTF	TGTGCCAGCAGAACGGACAGGGGGCTAGGCTACACCTTC
.	15	TRBJ2-7	.	TRBV5-1	CASSLGLGTTYEQYF	TGCGCCAGCAGCTTAGGACTGGGCACTACCTACGAGCAGTACTTC
few	13	TRBJ1-3	TRBD1	TRBV7-8	CASGGTAGNTIYF	TGTGCCAGCGGAGGGACAGCTGGAAACACCATATATTTT
.	15	TRBJ2-1	.	TRBV6-5	CASSRTRGAYNEQFF	TGTGCCAGCAGCCGAACTAGGGGAGCCTACAATGAGCAGTTCTTC